This T cell receptor beta chain was profiled in a study of CD8+ T cells in alopecia areata. Sorting from PBMCs produced CD4+ and CD8+ T cells. General study findings and limits: TCRs were shared less clearly across patients than in mice, possibly for HLA-related reasons. Normal scalp had lower clonality than lesional scalp, with alopecia totalis/universalis lesions showing this most strongly.

On this clone: Its antigen is as yet unknown.

Germline assignment: CDR1 SGHTA and CDR2 FQGNSA. The CDR3 extends over 15 amino acids. With V trimmed by 1 base and J by 5 bases, 3 bases remained unmatched. After isolation, RNA underwent reverse transcription to generate cDNA as the sequencing template. Here immunoSEQ multiplex PCR was the method, and the copy in TCRdb shows in-frame clones only, minus some. The table lists around 190,000 clones, roughly 56% of them singletons. Sequences were obtained from CD8+ T cells sorted from blood. The source is a human donor in good health. The chain recombines TRBV7-2 with TRBJ2-2, with TRBD1 matching 8 bases. CDR3 sequence reads: CASSLGTGRTGELFF. The CDR3 bases are TGTGCCAGCAGCTTAGGGACAGGGCGAACCGGGGAGCTGTTTTTT.